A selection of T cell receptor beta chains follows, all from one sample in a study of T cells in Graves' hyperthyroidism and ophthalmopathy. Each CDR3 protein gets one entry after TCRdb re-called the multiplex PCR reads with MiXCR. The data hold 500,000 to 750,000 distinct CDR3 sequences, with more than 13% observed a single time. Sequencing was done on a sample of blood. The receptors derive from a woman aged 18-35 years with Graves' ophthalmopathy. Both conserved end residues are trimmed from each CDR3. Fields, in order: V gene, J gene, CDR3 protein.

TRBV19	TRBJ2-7	ASNPGQGTYEQY
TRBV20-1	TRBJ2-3	SASQTSGRASSTDTQY
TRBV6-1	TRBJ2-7	ASQRSSYEQY
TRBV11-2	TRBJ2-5	ASSQDRVGWASGKTPQETQY
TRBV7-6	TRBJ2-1	ASSSWTSGHSYNEQF
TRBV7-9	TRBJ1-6	ASSLPVVRRNSPLH
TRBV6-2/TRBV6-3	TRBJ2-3	ASSYGGRPDTQY
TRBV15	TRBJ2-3	ATSREGTRTDTQY
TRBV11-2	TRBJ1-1	ASSPSRGAPRSEAF
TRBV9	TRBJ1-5	ASSVGPDSNQPQH
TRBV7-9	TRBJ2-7	ASSSQTYTSYEQY
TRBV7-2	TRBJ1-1	ASGGKPNTEAF
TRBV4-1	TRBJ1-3	ASSLTVGVISGNTIY
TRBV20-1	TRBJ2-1	SARALAGEGYYNEQF
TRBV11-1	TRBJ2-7	ASSLALAGGSYEQY
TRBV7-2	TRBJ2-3	ASSPKLAGDTQY
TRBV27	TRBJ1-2	ASRQGLYSNYGYT
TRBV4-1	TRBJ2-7	ASSQDITSGYEQY
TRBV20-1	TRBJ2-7	SARDRGPSSEQY
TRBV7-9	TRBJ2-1	ASSNRVLSGGPSYNEQF
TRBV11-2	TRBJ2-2	ASSPGTGRGGELF
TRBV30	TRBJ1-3	AWSEISGNTIY
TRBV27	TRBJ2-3	ASSPLGASGGESSTDTQY
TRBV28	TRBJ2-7	ASSSAHYEQY
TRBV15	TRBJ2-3	ATSSGGLTDTQY
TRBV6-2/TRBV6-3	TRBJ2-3	ASNSGDTQY
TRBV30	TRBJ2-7	AWSPGSSFSSYEQY
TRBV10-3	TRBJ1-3	AIRPRQGASGGNTIY
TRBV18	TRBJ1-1	ASSDRELAEAF
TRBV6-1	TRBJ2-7	ASTEGSDSHEQY
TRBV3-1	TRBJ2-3	ASSHRVRGDTQY
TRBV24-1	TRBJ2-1	ATSGPFGIEQF
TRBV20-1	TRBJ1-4	SATTAPGVLNEKLF